This entry features one TCR beta chain sequence. The record originates from a study of blood T cell repertoires in COVID-19. Study at large: The study drew acute and convalescent COVID-19 samples from the United States, Italy and Spain. T cells, B-cell-depleted T cells, or PBMCs supplied cDNA or gDNA.

In the original processing: Using reference gene primer amplification, nucleated cell counts were estimated. This table comes from immunoSEQ multiplex PCR, and its TCRdb copy is limited to in-frame clones, with some not included. V and J calls plus clone size are reproduced from that table; the DNA served to infer D and trimming. Of 200,000 to 300,000 clones in the sample, over 65% were seen once. The sequencing input was peripheral blood. The sequence was collected from a woman older than 75 with acute or convalescent COVID-19.

The CDR3 loop reads CASDGGLAGVSEQFF. The CDR3, as DNA: TGTGCCAGCGATGGGGGACTAGCGGGAGTAAGTGAGCAGTTCTTC. The gene calls are TRBV21-1 and TRBJ2-1; no check of the table's D call, TRBD2, against the DNA was made. TRBV21-1 is a pseudogene. This CDR3 has 15 residues.